The 28 T cell receptor beta chains listed next were all sequenced from one sample in a study of cytomegalovirus exposure and HLA in healthy donors. PCR primers comprised 60 Vbeta and 13 Jbeta primers. Profiled with immunoSEQ multiplex PCR; TCRdb holds only in-frame clones, not every one. The table has under 200,000 clones, roughly 80% seen once. Sequencing used PBMCs. The source is a human donor in good health.

This rearrangement joins TRBV7-6 to TRBJ1-5; D remains unclear. CDR3 length: 17 amino acids. V was trimmed by 5 bases and J by 0 bases, leaving 17 bases between them. Germline V lookup: CDR1 SGHVS, CDR2 FNYEAQ. CDR3 coding DNA: TGTGCCAGCAGCCCGCGGGCTGGGGAGTATAGCAATCAGCCCCAGCATTTT. This encodes CASSPRAGEYSNQPQHF.

This CDR3 is CASSPQPFMNTEAFF. CDR3 DNA sequence: TGTGCCAGCTCACCACAGCCTTTCATGAACACTGAAGCTTTCTTT. This rearrangement joins TRBV18 to TRBJ1-1; D remains unclear. The V gene lost 1 base and the J gene lost 0 bases, with 9 bases spanning the gap. Germline values: CDR1 KGHSH, CDR2 LQKENI. CDR3 length equals 15 residues.

J is TRBJ2-7 and V is TRBV2; weak D call: TRBD2 (5 bases). Trimming stripped 7 bases from V and 6 bases from J, with 16 bases between. This CDR3 is 13 amino acids long. Germline-derived CDR1 and CDR2 are SNHLY and FYNNEI. The CDR3 loop is CASKDSNQIEQYF. The CDR3 region has the DNA TGTGCCAGCAAGGACTCGAATCAAATCGAGCAGTACTTC.

V usage is TRBV19 and J usage is TRBJ1-4, with D possibly matching TRBD1 (5 bases). CDR1 and CDR2 from the germline V gene are LNHDA and SQIVND (reference sequence). Trimming took 5 bases from V and 8 from J, leaving 18 bases between them. The CDR3 is 15 residues long. In DNA, the CDR3 is TGTGCCAGTAGTCCCTCCCCAGGGCTAGGGGAAAAACTGTTTTTT. Protein product: CASSPSPGLGEKLFF.

The chain has TRBV4-3 and TRBJ2-3, with a possible D match to TRBD1 (5 bases). The CDR3 is made up of 16 amino acids. The V gene's germline CDR1 is LGHNA and CDR2 YSLEER. V lost 0 bases to trimming and J lost 0 bases, with 10 bases between them. CDR3 sequence reads: CASSQDGAGSTDTQYF. In DNA form, the CDR3 reads TGCGCCAGCAGCCAAGATGGTGCAGGGAGCACAGATACGCAGTATTTT.

This rearrangement joins TRBV5-6 to TRBJ1-3; no clear D gene. CDR1 and CDR2 (germline): SGHDT, YYEEEE. V was trimmed by 5 bases and J by 4 bases, leaving 16 bases between them. This CDR3 is 15 amino acids long. CDR3 region: CASSVDGGWGNTIYF. CDR3 nucleotide sequence: TGTGCCAGCAGTGTCGACGGAGGGTGGGGAAACACCATATATTTT.

The V and J genes are TRBV4-3 and TRBJ1-2, with a tentative D call TRBD1 (5 bases). The V end was cut by 1 base, the J end by 4 bases, with 16 bases between. Germline V lookup: CDR1 LGHNA, CDR2 YSLEER. The CDR3 loop spans 16 amino acids. CDR3 loop: CASSQVSTTRGYGYTF. CDR3 nucleotide sequence: TGCGCCAGCAGCCAAGTCAGCACGACTAGGGGCTATGGCTACACCTTC.

V usage is TRBV5-5 and J usage is TRBJ1-5; weak D call: TRBD1 (5 bases). CDR3 size: 13 residues. The V gene's germline CDR1 is SGHKS and CDR2 YYEKEE (reference sequence). V lost 1 base to trimming and J lost 5 bases, with 7 bases between them. The CDR3 DNA reads as TGTGCCAGCAGCTTGTCCAGGGATCAGCCCCAGCATTTT. Protein: CASSLSRDQPQHF.

The chain has TRBV6-5 and TRBJ2-1, with D maybe TRBD2 (5 bases). The CDR3 runs 13 residues. Looked up from germline, CDR1 is MNHEY and CDR2 is SVGAGI. Trimming removed 5 bases at V and 5 bases at J, with 10 bases between. Written as DNA, the CDR3 is TGTGCCAGCAGTCGCGGGCCTAACAATGAGCAGTTCTTC. Protein: CASSRGPNNEQFF.

The chain combines TRBV7-9 with TRBJ1-3; D not resolved. V was pared by 6 bases and J by 0 bases, with 12 bases between. The V gene's germline CDR1 is SEHNR and CDR2 FQNEAQ (reference sequence). The CDR3 runs to 15 residues. The CDR3 reads CASSHRVGSGNTIYF. CDR3 nucleotide sequence: TGTGCCAGCAGTCACCGGGTCGGCTCTGGAAACACCATATATTTT.

The chain has TRBV5-1 and TRBJ2-3; D unclear. Germline V gives CDR1 SGHRS, CDR2 YFSETQ. V lost 0 bases and J 5 bases, leaving 13 bases between the germline ends. CDR3 length: 15 residues. The DNA for the CDR3 is TGCGCCAGCAGCTTGGAGGTGGGTACGGGAGATACGCAGTATTTT. It yields the protein CASSLEVGTGDTQYF. Combining the CDR3 with reference TRBV5-1 and TRBJ2-3 gives the whole variable domain KAGVTQTPRYLIKTRGQQVTLSCSPISGHRSVSWYQQTPGQGLQFLFEYFSETQRNKGNFPGRFSGRQFSNSRSEMNVSTLELGDSALYLCASSLEVGTGDTQYFGPGTRLTVL.

V and J are TRBV10-3 and TRBJ2-1, with D possibly TRBD2 on 5 matching bases. CDR1 ENHRY and CDR2 SYGVKD come from the germline V gene. The CDR3 spans 16 residues. V was shortened by 6 bases and J by 0 bases, with 15 bases between the two germline ends. The DNA for the CDR3 is TGTGCCATCAGCCCCCCGACTACCCCCTCCTACAATGAGCAGTTCTTC. Its translation: CAISPPTTPSYNEQFF.

In the case of this clone: A read error may account for a junction end that differs from germline. The rearrangement joins TRBV7-9 to TRBJ2-5; TRBD2 agrees at 11 bases. CDR1 is SEHNR, CDR2 FQNEAQ, per germline (reference sequence). The CDR3 length is 14 residues. The CDR3 DNA reads as TGTGCCAGCAGCATAGCGGGGGGGAAAGAGACCCAGTACTTC. Translation gives CASSIAGGKETQYF.

This CDR3 reads CASSQDIGRTGLYTF. DNA for the CDR3: TGCGCCAGCAGCCAAGATATCGGAAGGACAGGGCTCTACACCTTC. The rearrangement uses TRBV4-3 and TRBJ1-2; 8 nucleotides match TRBD1. The V and J ends lost 0 bases and 10 bases, in that order; junction bases with no gene match: 10. The V gene's germline CDR1 is LGHNA and CDR2 YSLEER. The CDR3 extends over 15 amino acids.

This CDR3 reads CASSPTGVQNTQYF. CDR3 DNA sequence: TGCGCCAGCAGCCCTACGGGGGTCCAAAATACGCAGTATTTT. This chain uses TRBV5-1 with TRBJ2-3; tentatively, D is TRBD2 (6 bases). Per germline, CDR1 SGHRS and CDR2 YFSETQ. The CDR3 is 14 amino acids. Trimming removed 4 bases from V and 7 bases from J, with 16 bases in between. Supplemented by reference TRBV5-1 and TRBJ2-3, the full variable domain reads KAGVTQTPRYLIKTRGQQVTLSCSPISGHRSVSWYQQTPGQGLQFLFEYFSETQRNKGNFPGRFSGRQFSNSRSEMNVSTLELGDSALYLCASSPTGVQNTQYFGPGTRLTVL.

This chain links TRBV6-5 with TRBJ2-1; D call uncertain. Germline values: CDR1 MNHEY, CDR2 SVGAGI. The CDR3 has 15 residues. V lost 6 bases, J lost 1 base, and 13 bases lay in between. CDR3 protein: CASRRGSNSYNEQFF. CDR3 nucleotide sequence: TGTGCCAGCAGGAGAGGTAGTAATTCCTACAATGAGCAGTTCTTC.

This chain links TRBV4-1 with TRBJ2-3; D gene unclear. The CDR3 has 13 amino acids. The ends were cut back, 3 bases at V and 1 base at J, with 5 bases in the middle. Germline V gives CDR1 MGHRA, CDR2 YSYEKL. This chain's CDR3 is CASSHIRTDTQYF. CDR3 nucleotides: TGCGCCAGCAGCCACATTCGCACAGATACGCAGTATTTT.

This clone was seen a handful of times. The chain carries TRBV28 and TRBJ1-5, with 11 bases fitting TRBD1. CDR3 size: 18 residues. Unmatched junction bases numbered 7, after V lost 3 bases and J lost 0 bases. Looked up from germline, CDR1 is MDHEN and CDR2 is SYDVKM. CDR3 amino acids: CASSFGTGGDYSNQPQHF. The CDR3 DNA is TGTGCCAGCAGTTTCGGGACAGGGGGAGATTATAGCAATCAGCCCCAGCATTTT.

This clone was detected once. V gene TRBV5-6 combines with J gene TRBJ1-2; 7 positions match TRBD1. This CDR3 has 14 amino acids. V trimming: 2 bases; J trimming: 2 bases; junction bases outside the gene matches: 3. Germline V gives CDR1 SGHDT, CDR2 YYEEEE. The CDR3 sequence is CASSFAGGNYGYTF. For the CDR3, the DNA is TGTGCCAGCAGCTTTGCAGGGGGGAACTATGGCTACACCTTC.

J is TRBJ1-1 and V is TRBV11-2, with 8 bases aligning to TRBD1. J lost 4 bases, V lost 5 bases, and 3 bases had no gene match. This CDR3 has 13 residues. Germline CDR1 SGHAT, CDR2 FQNNGV. CDR3 amino acids: CASSQDRATEAFF. CDR3 in DNA: TGTGCCAGCAGCCAGGACAGGGCCACTGAAGCTTTCTTT.

This clone has only one observation. A junction boundary mismatches the germline segment, possibly from a read error. The V call is TRBV7-9, the J call TRBJ2-3, with a tentative D call TRBD2 (6 bases). The germline CDR1 and CDR2 sequences are SEHNR and FQNEAQ (reference sequence). The CDR3 contains 16 residues. The CDR3: CSSSLGRDLSTDTQYF. The CDR3 bases are TGTTCCAGCAGCTTAGGCCGGGACTTAAGCACAGATACGCAGTATTTT.

The chain is built from TRBV2 and TRBJ2-7; the match to TRBD1 covers 9 bases. In germline, CDR1 is SNHLY, CDR2 FYNNEI. The CDR3 has 15 residues. Losses at the gene ends were 6 bases for V and 3 bases for J; bases not matched to a gene: 9. As DNA, the CDR3 is TGTGCCAGCAGGGAGAACAGGGGGCTTTTCTACGAGCAGTACTTC. Translation gives CASRENRGLFYEQYF.

The chain couples TRBV7-9 to TRBJ1-2; 7 bases agree with TRBD1. The germline V gene has CDR1 SEHNR and CDR2 FQNEAQ (reference sequence). J was trimmed by 3 bases and V by 5 bases; bases with no gene match: 12. The CDR3 has 16 amino acids. The CDR3 sequence: CASSRWLGQSDYGYTF. The CDR3 DNA follows: TGTGCCAGCAGCCGGTGGCTGGGACAGAGCGACTATGGCTACACCTTC.

The genes are TRBV10-1 and TRBJ1-5; D gene unclear. Germline CDR1 and CDR2: WNHNN and SYGVQD (reference sequence). The CDR3 covers 14 residues. The ends were cut back, 3 bases at V and 6 bases at J, with 12 bases in the middle. In DNA, the CDR3 is TGCGCCAGCAGTGATGGTGGGCTTGGTCAGCCCCAGCATTTT. Translated, it gives CASSDGGLGQPQHF.

The rearrangement links TRBV7-6 to TRBJ1-1, with a possible D match to TRBD1 (5 bases). V was clipped by 2 bases and J by 4 bases, with 20 bases between them. The V gene's germline CDR1 is SGHVS and CDR2 FNYEAQ. This CDR3 contains 17 residues. As DNA, the CDR3 is TGTGCCAGCAGCTTAAGACCCAAGGGGCGTGCAGTCACTGAAGCTTTCTTT. Amino acids: CASSLRPKGRAVTEAFF. Full variable domain (outside the CDR3, taken from reference TRBV7-6 and TRBJ1-1): GAGVSQSPRYKVTKRGQDVALRCDPISGHVSLYWYRQALGQGPEFLTYFNYEAQQDKSGLPNDRFSAERPEGSISTLTIQRTEQRDSAMYRCASSLRPKGRAVTEAFFGQGTRLTVV.

The chain recombines TRBV19 with TRBJ2-1, with 8 bases that match TRBD2. This CDR3 comprises 15 residues. Trimming took 2 bases from V and 8 from J; bases not matched to a gene: 8. Germline CDR1 reads LNHDA; CDR2 reads SQIVND (reference sequence). This CDR3 reads CASSISGGPLDEQFF. The CDR3 coding sequence is TGTGCCAGTAGTATAAGCGGGGGCCCGCTAGATGAGCAGTTCTTC.

V and J are TRBV14 and TRBJ1-6; D is possibly TRBD1 (5 bases). V was shortened by 3 bases and J by 8 bases, with 14 bases between the two germline ends. This CDR3 comprises 15 residues. Germline assignment: CDR1 SGHDN and CDR2 FVKESK. CDR3 sequence: CASSQGVGGYSPLHF. Here the CDR3 DNA reads TGTGCCAGCAGCCAGGGGGTGGGGGGATATTCACCCCTCCACTTT. The whole variable domain, remainder taken from reference TRBV14 and TRBJ1-6, is EAGVTQFPSHSVIEKGQTVTLRCDPISGHDNLYWYRRVMGKEIKFLLHFVKESKQDESGMPNNRFLAERTGGTYSTLKVQPAELEDSGVYFCASSQGVGGYSPLHFGNGTRLTVT.

Here the CDR3 reads CASSLAGGQAYGYTF. CDR3 bases: TGTGCCAGCAGCCTGGCGGGTGGACAGGCCTATGGCTACACCTTC. V is TRBV5-4 and J is TRBJ1-2; 7 bases are a match to TRBD1. The length of the CDR3 is 15 residues. J was trimmed by 4 bases and V by 4 bases; bases with no gene match: 10. Germline lookup yields CDR1 SGHNT and CDR2 YYREEE (reference sequence).